The 7 T cell receptor beta chains below all came from one sample that was sequenced in a study of regulatory T cells in long-lasting Graves disease. The time point was: persistent/refractory GD, antithyroid drugs over 5 years with positive TRAb. Preparation of the TCR library used RNA extracted from PBMCs. Libraries of TCR beta came from iRepertoire HTBI primers plus Arm-PCR of CDR3 regions. Using its own MiXCR run on the multiplex PCR reads, TCRdb lists one record per CDR3 protein. The sample yields a few hundred thousand distinct CDR3 sequences, under 25% seen once. The material sequenced was peripheral blood mononuclear cells (PBMCs), taken when the disease was refractory, from a patient treated with antithyroid drugs. These receptor sequences come from a female donor with Graves disease.

The genes are TRBV7-2 and TRBJ2-5, with TRBD2 matching over 14 bases. Germline loops: CDR1 SGHTA, CDR2 FQGNSA. V shed 5 bases, J shed 4 bases, and the junction held 12 bases outside the gene matches. This CDR3 contains 18 residues. The CDR3 region has the DNA TGTGCCAGCAGCCCCAGACTAGCGGGGGGGCCGGTTGGAGAGACCCAGTACTTC. It translates to CASSPRLAGGPVGETQYF.

Comment on this clonotype: A much larger clone is a single base away; this may be a read error. This rearrangement joins TRBV6-1 to TRBJ2-7; 9 bases agree with TRBD1. CDR3 size: 15 residues. The V gene end was trimmed by 3 bases and the J gene end by 2 bases; junction bases not matched to a gene: 5. The V gene's germline CDR1 is MNHNS and CDR2 SASEGT. The CDR3 sequence: CASSDPGTGTYEQYF. CDR3 in DNA: TGTGCCAGCAGTGATCCCGGGACAGGGACCTACGAGCAGTACTTC.

This clonotype was seen repeatedly, ten times or more. V and J are TRBV28 and TRBJ1-6; D gene unclear. CDR1 and CDR2 (germline): MDHEN, SYDVKM. The CDR3 consists of 16 residues. V lost 1 base to trimming and J lost 10 bases, with 17 bases between them. CDR3 coding DNA: TGTGCCAGCAGTTTATTTAGGGCCCTCCGGAACTCACCCCTCCACTTT. Protein product: CASSLFRALRNSPLHF.

This clonotype has a handful of counts. The V and J genes are TRBV5-4 and TRBJ1-1; D is perhaps TRBD1 (6 bases). Trimming cost V 0 bases and J 0 bases, with 9 bases left between them. This CDR3 has 15 residues. Germline V gene data show CDR1 as SGHNT and CDR2 as YYREEE (reference sequence). Here the CDR3 reads CASSLDDRMNTEAFF. The CDR3 DNA reads TGTGCCAGCAGCTTGGATGACAGGATGAACACTGAAGCTTTCTTT.

In this sample, this clonotype turned up a few times. The CDR3 DNA follows: TGTGCCAGCAGTTTATGGGGGACAGGGGGCGACCGCTCTGGGGCCAACGTCCTGACTTTC. This codes for CASSLWGTGGDRSGANVLTF. The V gene is TRBV28, the J gene TRBJ2-6, with 12 bases that match TRBD1. The CDR3 has 20 residues. V lost 0 bases and J lost 0; bases outside the gene matches: 6. The germline CDR1 and CDR2 sequences are MDHEN and SYDVKM.

V usage is TRBV29-1 and J usage is TRBJ2-7, with D possibly matching TRBD1 (6 bases). The CDR3 is made up of 14 amino acids. The germline V gene encodes CDR1 SQVTM and CDR2 ANQGSEA. V was shortened by 4 bases and J by 5 bases, with 18 bases between the two germline ends. The CDR3 bases are TGCAGCGTTGGATTCCAGGGGCTCATGGACGAGCAGTACTTC. It encodes CSVGFQGLMDEQYF.

The chain has TRBV27 and TRBJ2-7, with D possibly matching TRBD2 (5 bases). CDR1 is MNHEY, CDR2 SMNVEV, per germline (reference sequence). V was pared by 4 bases and J by 4 bases, with 20 bases between. This CDR3 has 16 amino acids. The CDR3 coding sequence is TGTGCCAGCAGTTCAAAGAGGGCCACGGACTTTTACGAGCAGTACTTC. Protein product: CASSSKRATDFYEQYF.